The source of this T cell receptor (beta chain) is a study of blood T cell repertoires in COVID-19. As for the study in general: The samples span acute and convalescent COVID-19 from the United States, Italy and Spain. From T cells, B-cell-depleted T cells, or PBMCs came the material, which was cDNA or gDNA.

Study processing details: Amplified reference gene primers provided the basis for estimating nucleated cell counts. Clones were read by immunoSEQ multiplex PCR, and TCRdb kept only the in-frame ones, dropping some. V and J calls and clone size are copied from that table; D and trimming were computed from the DNA. The table records under 150,000 clones, 70% to 90% of them present only once. Trimming took 4 bases from V and 5 from J, leaving 11 bases between them. The CDR3 is 14 residues long. Germline values: CDR1 SEHNR, CDR2 FQNEAQ (reference sequence). The sequence was collected from a woman aged 70-85 years who had recovered from COVID-19. V usage is TRBV7-9 and J usage is TRBJ2-2; D is unclear. Sequences were obtained from peripheral blood. The CDR3 bases are TGTGCCAGCAGCTCCCCAATGGCAACCGGGGAGCTGTTTTTT. This encodes CASSSPMATGELFF.